This T cell receptor beta chain comes out of a study of shared clonotypes between healthy human individuals. V was shortened by 0 bases and J by 0 bases, with 10 bases between the two germline ends. This CDR3 has 17 residues. Germline CDR1 and CDR2: SGHRS and YFSETQ. Clones were read by immunoSEQ multiplex PCR, and TCRdb kept only the in-frame ones, dropping some. The sample carries 1.4 million or so clones, about 98.5% recorded once. V and J are TRBV5-1 and TRBJ2-6; D is unresolved. The receptor comes from a man younger than 40 in good health. The sequenced sample consisted of naive CD4+ T cells sorted from blood. Subset described: CD45RA+ positively selected. CDR3 sequence: CASSLETFGSGANVLTF. The CDR3 DNA sequence: TGCGCCAGCAGCTTGGAGACCTTCGGCTCTGGGGCCAACGTCCTGACTTTC. The entire variable domain, with the rest obtained from reference TRBV5-1 and TRBJ2-6, is as follows: KAGVTQTPRYLIKTRGQQVTLSCSPISGHRSVSWYQQTPGQGLQFLFEYFSETQRNKGNFPGRFSGRQFSNSRSEMNVSTLELGDSALYLCASSLETFGSGANVLTFGAGSRLTVL.